This T cell receptor (beta chain) was recorded in a study of tumor T cells in aggressive B-cell lymphoma. Germline V gives CDR1 MNHEY, CDR2 SVGAGI. The CDR3 runs to 15 residues. Produced via immunoSEQ multiplex PCR; TCRdb's table is partial and in-frame only. The top ten hold 3% to 3.5% of the sample, which has around 10,000 clones, 92% seen once. This clone was observed a single time. The germline gene is not matched at one end of the junction; a read error may be the cause. The receptor's source is an adult with diffuse large B cell lymphoma. The V call is TRBV6-5, the J call TRBJ2-2; the D gene is possibly TRBD2 (5 bases). The sequencing input was tumor tissue. CDR3 nucleotides: TGTGCCAGCAGTTCGATCACGAGGAGCACCGGGGAGCTATTTTTT. It specifies CASSSITRSTGELFF.